A single sample is the source of the 28 T cell receptor beta chains below, sequenced in a study of OX40 agonist ivuxolimab in advanced cancers. Sequencing was performed with immunoSEQ multiplex PCR; in TCRdb, only in-frame clones are kept and a portion is missing. The sample lists under 90,000 clones; around 83% were seen once. Sequencing used CD4+ or CD8+ T cells sorted from blood, obtained in a trial of the OX40 agonist ivuxolimab. The receptors shown here come from an adult with an advanced solid tumor such as melanoma, head and neck, liver or kidney cancer.

The chain uses TRBV19 and TRBJ2-1, with D tentatively TRBD1 or TRBD2 (5 bases each). V shed 7 bases and J shed 9 bases, with 22 bases lying between them. This CDR3 comprises 15 residues. Germline CDR1 reads LNHDA; CDR2 reads SQIVND (reference sequence). The CDR3 region has the DNA TGTGCCAGTAACGAGGGGTGGGGAACAAGCGGTGAGCAGTTCTTC. Its translation: CASNEGWGTSGEQFF.

The chain uses TRBV4-2 and TRBJ2-7, with 7 positions matching TRBD2. V shed 1 base, J shed 6 bases, and the junction held 12 bases outside the gene matches. The CDR3 has 16 amino acids. Germline-derived CDR1 and CDR2 are LGHNA and YNFKEQ. The CDR3: CASSQAVGAGAGEQYF. The DNA for the CDR3 is TGTGCCAGCAGCCAAGCCGTTGGTGCGGGAGCGGGCGAGCAGTACTTC.

V usage is TRBV30 and J usage is TRBJ1-1; possibly TRBD1 for D (5 bases). Trimming removed 7 bases from V and 5 bases from J, with 14 bases in between. CDR1 and CDR2 (germline): GTSNPN, SVGIG (reference sequence). This CDR3 has 12 residues. The DNA for the CDR3 is TGTGCCTCCCGCAGGGAATGGACTGAAGCTTTCTTT. This sequence encodes CASRREWTEAFF.

The chain links TRBV5-4 to TRBJ2-1, with 8 bases fitting TRBD1. The CDR3 runs to 16 residues. CDR1 SGHNT and CDR2 YYREEE come from the germline V gene (reference sequence). J was trimmed by 5 bases and V by 3 bases; bases with no gene match: 10. The CDR3 nucleotides are TGTGCCAGCAGCTCGCAAGCCGGGACAGGACACAATGAGCAGTTCTTC. This codes for CASSSQAGTGHNEQFF.

V is TRBV7-6 and J is TRBJ2-2, with 7 bases matching TRBD2. J lost 5 bases, V lost 1 base, and 4 bases had no gene match. The CDR3 loop spans 15 amino acids. Germline V gives CDR1 SGHVS, CDR2 FNYEAQ. The CDR3 reads CASSLVSGVTGELFF. CDR3 sequence (DNA): TGTGCCAGCAGCTTAGTAAGCGGGGTAACCGGGGAGCTGTTTTTT.

CDR3 sequence reads: CASSTGQNTGELFF. The CDR3 DNA reads as TGTGCCAGCAGCACAGGACAGAACACCGGGGAGCTGTTTTTT. The V call is TRBV7-3, the J call TRBJ2-2; weak D call: TRBD1 (5 bases). The CDR3 loop spans 14 amino acids. Deletions cut 5 bases from V and 1 base from J, with 8 bases between. The germline V gene encodes CDR1 SGHTA and CDR2 FQGTGA.

For the CDR3, the DNA is TGTGCCAGCAGAACAGGGGACGGCGACGAGCAGTACGTC. Translation gives CASRTGDGDEQYV. The chain joins TRBV28 to TRBJ2-7; TRBD1 matches at 7 bases. Germline V CDR1 and CDR2: MDHEN, SYDVKM. The V segment lost 6 bases and the J segment 5 bases; nucleotides outside the gene matches: 7. The CDR3 has 13 residues.

This clone was seen once. This chain links TRBV15 with TRBJ1-1; no firm D call. Trimming removed 3 bases at V and 5 bases at J, with 10 bases between. CDR3 length: 13 residues. From germline, CDR1 is LNHNV and CDR2 YYDKDF (reference sequence). CDR3 bases: TGTGCCACCAGCAGCTCCGTCTTGACTGAAGCTTTCTTT. Its translation is CATSSSVLTEAFF.

V gene TRBV5-4 combines with J gene TRBJ2-1, with D possibly being TRBD1 or TRBD2 (6 bases each). With 1 base removed from V and 10 bases from J, the gap between germline ends came to 15 bases. The CDR3 is 14 amino acids. Germline V CDR1 and CDR2: SGHNT, YYREEE (reference sequence). The CDR3 sequence is CASSLWGAQREQFF. The CDR3 bases are TGTGCCAGCAGCTTGTGGGGGGCGCAAAGAGAGCAGTTCTTC.

Only one count was recorded for this clone. The CDR3 is CASSPLSDQETQYF. For the CDR3, the DNA is TGTGCCAGCAGCCCCCTGTCAGATCAAGAGACCCAGTACTTC. The genes are TRBV2 and TRBJ2-5, with D unresolved. Germline assignment: CDR1 SNHLY and CDR2 FYNNEI. There are 14 residues in the CDR3. V dropped 6 bases and J dropped 2 bases, with 13 bases sitting between them.

The chain joins TRBV5-5 to TRBJ2-4; 9 bases line up with TRBD1. Germline lookup yields CDR1 SGHKS and CDR2 YYEKEE (reference sequence). Germline trimming cut 0 bases from V and 5 bases from J; bases unmatched to any gene: 3. The CDR3 runs to 15 residues. The CDR3: CASSLEGQGQNIQYF. The CDR3 nucleotides read TGTGCCAGCAGCTTGGAAGGACAGGGGCAAAACATTCAGTACTTC. The full variable domain, its missing parts supplied by reference TRBV5-5 and TRBJ2-4, is DAGVTQSPTHLIKTRGQQVTLRCSPISGHKSVSWYQQVLGQGPQFIFQYYEKEERGRGNFPDRFSARQFPNYSSELNVNALLLGDSALYLCASSLEGQGQNIQYFGAGTRLSVL.

As regards this clone: In the same sample, other DNA sequences code for this CDR3. J is TRBJ2-5 and V is TRBV5-1; D gene unclear. The CDR3 is 13 amino acids. The germline V gene encodes CDR1 SGHRS and CDR2 YFSETQ. Trimming removed 2 bases at V and 1 base at J, with 6 bases between. The CDR3 DNA reads as TGCGCCAGCAGCTTTAATACCCAAGAGACCCAGTACTTC. Its protein product is CASSFNTQETQYF.

The genes are TRBV2 and TRBJ1-5, with TRBD1 matching 8 bases. This CDR3 region has 14 residues. The V segment lost 1 base and the J segment 7 bases; nucleotides outside the gene matches: 3. Looked up from germline, CDR1 is SNHLY and CDR2 is FYNNEI. DNA of the CDR3: TGTGCCAGCAGTGAAGGCAGGGGGCAACAGCCCCAGCATTTT. Amino acid sequence: CASSEGRGQQPQHF. Combining the CDR3 with reference TRBV2 and TRBJ1-5 gives the whole variable domain EPEVTQTPSHQVTQMGQEVILRCVPISNHLYFYWYRQILGQKVEFLVSFYNNEISEKSEIFDDQFSVERPDGSNFTLKIRSTKLEDSAMYFCASSEGRGQQPQHFGDGTRLSIL.

In the case of this clone: The junction differs from germline at one of its ends, possibly a read error. The same CDR3 arises from other DNA sequences in this sample as well. The DNA for the CDR3 is TGCGCCAGCAGTTACTCAGCAGGGTCGGTCCACGAGCAGTACTTC. Its protein is CASSYSAGSVHEQYF. The V and J genes are TRBV6-8 and TRBJ2-7, with D perhaps matching TRBD1 (5 bases). CDR1 is MNHGY, CDR2 SAAAGT, per germline. This CDR3 region has 15 residues.

The genes are TRBV11-2 and TRBJ2-3; D not certain. Germline CDR1 SGHAT, CDR2 FQNNGV. CDR3 length equals 11 residues. Trimming stripped 2 bases from V and 6 bases from J, with 3 bases between. CDR3 in DNA: TGTGCCAGCAGCTTACCGGATACGCAGTATTTT. Protein product: CASSLPDTQYF.

The V gene is TRBV7-9, the J gene TRBJ1-3; perhaps TRBD1 as D (5 bases). V lost 2 bases to trimming and J lost 5 bases, with 13 bases between them. The CDR3 has 15 residues. Per the germline V gene, CDR1 is SEHNR and CDR2 is FQNEAQ (reference sequence). The CDR3 DNA reads TGTGCCAGCAGCTTAAGGAGTCGGACACGAAACACCATATATTTT. Translated, it gives CASSLRSRTRNTIYF.

The gene calls are TRBV7-2 and TRBJ2-3; TRBD2 agrees at 7 bases. From germline, CDR1 is SGHTA and CDR2 FQGNSA. This CDR3 is built from 15 residues. The V and J ends lost 5 bases and 0 bases, in that order; junction bases with no gene match: 5. The CDR3 reads CASSPTSDSTDTQYF. Here the CDR3 DNA reads TGTGCCAGCAGCCCTACTAGCGATAGCACAGATACGCAGTATTTT.

This rearrangement joins TRBV6-5 to TRBJ2-5, with D uncertain. Trimming left V 2 bases short and J 0 bases short, with 7 bases between. The CDR3 sequence is 14 residues long. Germline lookup yields CDR1 MNHEY and CDR2 SVGAGI. The CDR3 nucleotides are TGTGCCAGCAGTTACAGGCAGTACCAAGAGACCCAGTACTTC. Translated, it gives CASSYRQYQETQYF.

The gene calls are TRBV7-9 and TRBJ1-4; D call uncertain. V was clipped by 2 bases and J by 5 bases, with 6 bases between them. The CDR3 runs 13 residues. Germline V gene sequence: CDR1 SEHNR, CDR2 FQNEAQ (reference sequence). The CDR3 nucleotides read TGTGCCAGCAGCTTATCGGCCAATGAAAAACTGTTTTTT. This codes for CASSLSANEKLFF. Variable domain in full (rest from reference TRBV7-9 and TRBJ1-4): DTGVSQNPRHKITKRGQNVTFRCDPISEHNRLYWYRQTLGQGPEFLTYFQNEAQLEKSRLLSDRFSAERPKGSFSTLEIQRTEQGDSAMYLCASSLSANEKLFFGSGTQLSVL.

V gene TRBV19 combines with J gene TRBJ1-2; 7 bases map to TRBD1. Germline CDR1 reads LNHDA; CDR2 reads SQIVND (reference sequence). This CDR3 has 12 residues. J was trimmed by 7 bases and V by 6 bases; bases with no gene match: 5. The chain's CDR3 is CASRRDSGGYTF. CDR3 nucleotides: TGTGCCAGTAGACGGGACAGTGGTGGCTACACCTTC.

CDR3: CASSQVEAGGYQETQYF. CDR3 bases: TGCGCCAGCAGCCAAGTAGAAGCGGGGGGTTACCAAGAGACCCAGTACTTC. V usage is TRBV4-1 and J usage is TRBJ2-5, with TRBD2 matching over 9 bases. V lost 1 base to trimming and J lost 0 bases; unmatched junction nucleotides: 6. Germline values: CDR1 MGHRA, CDR2 YSYEKL. The length of the CDR3 is 17 residues.

The chain carries TRBV28 and TRBJ1-2; 8 bases are a match to TRBD1. The CDR3 consists of 16 residues. CDR1 and CDR2 (germline): MDHEN, SYDVKM. J lost 8 bases, V lost 5 bases, and 16 bases had no gene match. CDR3 sequence (DNA): TGTGCCAGCAGTCCACCGGGGTCTGCGGACAGGGACGGCTACACCTTC. Translation: CASSPPGSADRDGYTF.

This clone was counted between two and nine times. The chain employs TRBV12-2 and TRBJ2-5; the table gives TRBD2 as D, unverified against the DNA. TRBV12-2 is a documented pseudogene. The CDR3 is 16 amino acids. This CDR3 reads CASRPRLAGRRETQYF. For the CDR3, the DNA is TGTGCAAGTCGCCCCCGACTAGCGGGGAGACGAGAGACCCAGTACTTC.

V and J are TRBV2 and TRBJ2-5; D unclear. V lost 7 bases and J 5 bases, leaving 23 bases between the germline ends. This CDR3 has 16 amino acids. Germline values: CDR1 SNHLY, CDR2 FYNNEI. The CDR3 DNA reads TGTGCCAGCATCCCCCAGTACTCCCAAATATTGGAGACCCAGTACTTC. Residues: CASIPQYSQILETQYF.

The rearrangement uses TRBV4-3 and TRBJ2-1; 9 nucleotides line up with TRBD1. The trim removed 0 bases at V and 8 bases at J, leaving 11 bases unmatched. The CDR3 runs to 17 residues. Germline V gene lookup returns CDR1 LGHNA and CDR2 YSLEER. CDR3 in DNA: TGCGCCAGCAGCCAAGATGGGGGTTGGGACAGGGCTGATGAGCAGTTCTTC. This gives the protein CASSQDGGWDRADEQFF.

Concerning this clone: Distinct nucleotide sequences in the sample also encode this CDR3. The genes are TRBV15 and TRBJ2-3; D remains ambiguous. V gave up 2 bases and J gave up 3 bases, with 3 bases separating them. Looked up from germline, CDR1 is LNHNV and CDR2 is YYDKDF (reference sequence). The CDR3 has 12 amino acids. In DNA form, the CDR3 reads TGTGCCACCAGCAGACCTACAGATACGCAGTATTTT. Protein product: CATSRPTDTQYF.

This clone is a singleton in its sample. V is TRBV5-8 and J is TRBJ1-2; D is undetermined. V lost 7 bases and J 0 bases, leaving 10 bases between the germline ends. The CDR3 loop spans 13 amino acids. Germline V CDR1 and CDR2: SGHTS, YDEGEE. As DNA, the CDR3 is TGTGCCAGCGTCGAATATTCTAACTATGGCTACACCTTC. This translates into CASVEYSNYGYTF.

The chain has TRBV9 and TRBJ1-4; D not certain. The germline V gene has CDR1 SGDLS and CDR2 YYNGEE. The CDR3 runs to 16 residues. V lost 4 bases and J lost 0, with 13 bases in between. Here the CDR3 reads CASSPGPPATNEKLFF. In nucleotides, the CDR3 is TGTGCCAGCAGCCCCGGGCCGCCTGCAACTAATGAAAAACTGTTTTTT.